This note documents a single TCR beta chain sequence. Its antigen is as yet unknown. This entry comes from a study of T cells after posttransplantation cyclophosphamide. The study, taken as a whole, reports: Skin or GI-infiltrating T cells shared few TRB sequences with blood. After PTCy, TRB diversity resembled that of CNI/methotrexate controls. Donor-recipient repertoire similarity was low at 1-2 months, rising over year one.

Between the trimmed V and J ends, which lost 3 bases and 4 bases, there was a span of 15 bases. Germline V gene sequence: CDR1 SGHAT, CDR2 FQNNGV. The CDR3 runs 15 residues. The repertoire was sequenced with immunoSEQ multiplex PCR; TCRdb's copy has only in-frame clones and lacks some. The profile covers about 53,000 clones, with about 86% appearing a single time and approximately 2.6% taken by the ten largest. The chain is built from TRBV11-2 and TRBJ1-2; tentatively, D is TRBD1 (5 bases). This receptor was identified in a man aged 25-45 years with a blood cancer, CMV-positive, and with a related stem cell donor. The sequenced sample was PBMCs. The CDR3 sequence is CASSFSPQGGYGYTF. Written as DNA, the CDR3 is TGTGCCAGCAGCTTCTCCCCCCAGGGCGGCTATGGCTACACCTTC. Drawing the rest from reference TRBV11-2 and TRBJ1-2, the complete variable domain is EAGVAQSPRYKIIEKRQSVAFWCNPISGHATLYWYQQILGQGPKLLIQFQNNGVVDDSQLPKDRFSAERLKGVDSTLKIQPAKLEDSAVYLCASSFSPQGGYGYTFGSGTRLTVV.